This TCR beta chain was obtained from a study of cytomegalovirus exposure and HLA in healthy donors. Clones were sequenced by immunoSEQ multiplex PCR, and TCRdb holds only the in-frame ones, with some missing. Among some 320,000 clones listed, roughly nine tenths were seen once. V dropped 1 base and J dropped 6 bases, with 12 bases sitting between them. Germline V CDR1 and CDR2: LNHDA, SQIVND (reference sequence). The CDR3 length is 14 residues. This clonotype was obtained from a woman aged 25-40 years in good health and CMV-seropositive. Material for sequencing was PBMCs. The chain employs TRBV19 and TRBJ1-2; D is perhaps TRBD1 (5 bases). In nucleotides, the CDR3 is TGTGCCAGTAGTATAGGGCAGGGTGGACATGGCTACACCTTC. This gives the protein CASSIGQGGHGYTF.